This TCR beta chain was recovered during a study of PD-1 blockade in classical Hodgkin lymphoma. Study-level findings and limits: By C4D1, CD4+ diversity increased significantly, especially in complete responders. Newly diagnosed patients were said to have less baseline TCR diversity than healthy donors did.

Notes on this clone: Its antigen is currently unknown.

Following autologous stem cell transplantation, relapse occurred in every patient, and exposure to brentuximab vedotin varied. Patients showed best responses of complete response, partial response or progressive disease. TCRdb's table, derived via immunoSEQ multiplex PCR, lists solely in-frame clones and lacks some. The sample includes around 20,000 clones, about 76% of them seen just once. CDR1 and CDR2 from the germline V gene are WNHNN and SYGVQD (reference sequence). V was pared by 0 bases and J by 1 base, with 9 bases between. The CDR3 runs 15 residues. The chain couples TRBV10-1 to TRBJ2-5, with D perhaps TRBD1 or TRBD2 (6 bases each). This sequence was found in a human donor with classical Hodgkin lymphoma. The specimen was peripheral blood mononuclear cells (PBMCs), collected before the second cycle of nivolumab. The CDR3 loop is CASSESGGFQETQYF. The CDR3 nucleotides are TGCGCCAGCAGTGAGTCGGGGGGCTTCCAAGAGACCCAGTACTTC.